The T cell receptor beta chain described here comes from a study of blood T cell repertoires in COVID-19. Study at large: The study drew acute and convalescent COVID-19 samples from the United States, Italy and Spain. T cells, B-cell-depleted T cells, or PBMCs provided the cDNA or gDNA that served as material.

Authors' processing steps: Amplification of reference gene primers was used by the study to estimate nucleated cell counts. Method: immunoSEQ multiplex PCR; TCRdb's copy keeps in-frame clones and lacks some. Clone size and the V and J calls come from that table; the DNA yielded D and trimming. The data contain over 50,000 clones, 90% of them singletons. CDR1 is SNHLY, CDR2 FYNNEI, per germline. This CDR3 has 13 amino acids. V was shortened by 1 base and J by 10 bases, with 8 bases between the two germline ends. The chain is built from TRBV2 and TRBJ1-6; D is undetermined. What was sequenced was peripheral blood. This receptor was obtained from a human donor with active COVID-19. The donor label of this sample is uncertain. CDR3 nucleotides: TGTGCCAGCAGTGAAGAAAGAGGCTCACCCCTCCACTTT. It codes for CASSEERGSPLHF.